This entry lists 22 T cell receptor beta chains sequenced from one sample in a study of T cell responses to AZD1222 COVID-19 vaccine. Produced via immunoSEQ multiplex PCR; TCRdb's table is partial and in-frame only. The sample has over 75,000 clones, about 83% seen once. The material sequenced was peripheral blood, taken 28 days after the second AZD1222 dose. Every receptor here comes from an adult who received the AZD1222 COVID-19 vaccine.

V is TRBV12-5 and J is TRBJ2-1; D unclear. The germline gives CDR1 LGHNT, CDR2 FRNRAP. The CDR3 runs to 14 residues. The V and J ends lost 0 bases and 8 bases respectively, with 11 bases between them. This chain's CDR3 is CASGLVSDLDEQFF. CDR3 nucleotides: TGTGCTAGTGGTTTGGTCTCCGATTTGGATGAGCAGTTCTTC.

The CDR3 is CASSYATGVDSYNEQFF. The DNA for the CDR3 is TGTGCCAGCAGTTACGCTACAGGGGTTGACTCCTACAATGAGCAGTTCTTC. The chain uses TRBV6-2 or TRBV6-3 and TRBJ2-1; 7 bases map to TRBD1. Trimming took 2 bases from V and 0 from J; bases not matched to a gene: 7. CDR1 is MNHEY, CDR2 SVGEGT, per germline. The CDR3 runs to 17 residues.

The CDR3 here is CASSGKTSGQDTQYF. CDR3 bases: TGCGCCAGCAGCGGTAAGACTAGCGGGCAAGATACGCAGTATTTT. The chain is built from TRBV5-1 and TRBJ2-3, with TRBD2 matching over 10 bases. J lost 5 bases, V lost 4 bases, and 7 bases had no gene match. The CDR3 runs to 15 residues. The germline CDR1 and CDR2 sequences are SGHRS and YFSETQ.

The chain has TRBV20-1 and TRBJ2-1, with TRBD1 as a possible D gene (5 bases). The CDR3 totals 16 residues. The V gene's germline CDR1 is DFQATT and CDR2 SNEGSKA (reference sequence). Trimming pared 3 bases from V and 0 bases from J, leaving 15 bases between. This CDR3 is CSASGQTETSYNEQFF. CDR3 DNA: TGCAGTGCTAGTGGTCAGACAGAAACCTCCTACAATGAGCAGTTCTTC.

This clone was detected once. The V and J genes are TRBV7-8 and TRBJ1-2; D remains ambiguous. Trimming stripped 0 bases from V and 4 bases from J, with 15 bases between. The germline CDR1 and CDR2 sequences are SGHVS and FQNEAQ. CDR3 length equals 16 residues. The CDR3 nucleotides read TGTGCCAGCAGCTTAGCGCGGAGAATTTCCCTCTATGGCTACACCTTC. This encodes CASSLARRISLYGYTF.

This chain joins TRBV9 and TRBJ2-5, with a tentative D call TRBD1 (5 bases). CDR1 is SGDLS and CDR2 is YYNGEE in the germline V gene. The CDR3 is 15 amino acids. V gave up 0 bases and J gave up 5 bases, with 14 bases separating them. The CDR3 region has the DNA TGTGCCAGCAGCGTAGCTCCCGACAGACGGGAGACCCAGTACTTC. This codes for CASSVAPDRRETQYF.

The sample holds one count of this clone. This sequence joins TRBV6-5 and TRBJ1-5; a weak D match, TRBD1 (5 bases). The germline gives CDR1 MNHEY, CDR2 SVGAGI. V was trimmed by 6 bases and J by 10 bases, leaving 13 bases between them. The CDR3 runs 12 residues. Here the CDR3 DNA reads TGTGCCAGCAGGGGGCCAGCGTCTCCCCAGCATTTT. Amino acid sequence: CASRGPASPQHF.

This clone was seen once. The chain carries TRBV19 and TRBJ1-2, with D perhaps TRBD1 (5 bases). V was clipped by 5 bases and J by 4 bases, with 8 bases between them. The CDR3 is made up of 12 amino acids. The germline CDR1 and CDR2 sequences are LNHDA and SQIVND (reference sequence). DNA of the CDR3: TGTGCCAGTAGTTCAGGGACCTATGGCTACACCTTC. This sequence encodes CASSSGTYGYTF.

This chain links TRBV7-3 with TRBJ2-5; D may be TRBD1 (5 bases). V gave up 5 bases and J gave up 5 bases, with 12 bases separating them. The CDR3 is 13 amino acids. Germline-derived CDR1 and CDR2 are SGHTA and FQGTGA. CDR3 amino acids: CASSPQGGETQYF. Written as DNA, the CDR3 is TGTGCCAGCAGCCCCCAGGGTGGCGAGACCCAGTACTTC.

This clone occurred once. The chain links TRBV4-1 to TRBJ2-7; D remains ambiguous. V dropped 0 bases and J dropped 5 bases, with 11 bases sitting between them. The CDR3 is made up of 14 amino acids. Germline V gene sequence: CDR1 MGHRA, CDR2 YSYEKL. The CDR3 loop reads CASSQEGQTDEQYF. DNA for the CDR3: TGCGCCAGCAGCCAAGAGGGCCAGACGGACGAGCAGTACTTC.

V gene TRBV19 combines with J gene TRBJ1-4; tentatively, D is TRBD1 (5 bases). CDR1 and CDR2 (germline): LNHDA, SQIVND (reference sequence). The CDR3 is made up of 15 amino acids. V shed 4 bases and J shed 7 bases, with 16 bases lying between them. The CDR3 spells CASSRQQGMGEKLFF. CDR3 bases: TGTGCCAGTAGTAGGCAGCAGGGAATGGGTGAAAAACTGTTTTTT.

The V call is TRBV3-1 (or the pseudogene TRBV3-2), the J call TRBJ1-5, with 7 bases identical to TRBD1. Germline-derived CDR1 and CDR2 are LGHDT and YNNKEL (reference sequence). The length of the CDR3 is 15 residues. V shed 4 bases, J shed 6 bases, and the junction held 9 bases outside the gene matches. CDR3: CASSPQGVGRQPQHF. The CDR3 nucleotides read TGTGCCAGCAGCCCCCAGGGGGTAGGTCGTCAGCCCCAGCATTTT.

This clone occurred once. The rearrangement uses TRBV10-3 and TRBJ1-3; D not certain. Germline CDR1 is ENHRY and CDR2 is SYGVKD. With 5 bases removed from V and 0 bases from J, the gap between germline ends came to 8 bases. The CDR3 has 14 amino acids. The CDR3 DNA reads as TGTGCCATCAGTTTGGAGAACTCTGGAAACACCATATATTTT. The encoded protein is CAISLENSGNTIYF.

This clone has only one observation. This chain uses TRBV4-1 with TRBJ2-5; the match to TRBD2 covers 7 bases. The CDR3 sequence is 17 residues long. V shed 2 bases and J 0 bases; nucleotides not matched to a gene: 9. Per the germline V gene, CDR1 is MGHRA and CDR2 is YSYEKL. CDR3 protein: CASSQRLGGSYQETQYF. For the CDR3, the DNA is TGCGCCAGCAGCCAAAGGTTGGGGGGGTCATACCAAGAGACCCAGTACTTC.

The V call is TRBV5-1, the J call TRBJ2-3; 12 bases fit TRBD2. CDR3 length: 18 amino acids. Germline CDR1 is SGHRS and CDR2 is YFSETQ. Trimming took 4 bases from V and 0 from J; bases not matched to a gene: 9. CDR3 protein: CASSERLAGASSTDTQYF. In nucleotides, the CDR3 is TGCGCCAGCAGCGAGAGACTAGCGGGGGCCTCTAGCACAGATACGCAGTATTTT.

This sequence joins TRBV5-1 and TRBJ2-3; 10 nucleotides agree with TRBD1. Germline CDR1 and CDR2: SGHRS and YFSETQ. The CDR3 consists of 16 residues. The trim removed 1 base at V and 6 bases at J, leaving 8 bases unmatched. As DNA, the CDR3 is TGCGCCAGCAGCTTGTTGGGACAGGGGATCTCTGATACGCAGTATTTT. It specifies CASSLLGQGISDTQYF.

This clone has just one count. This sequence joins TRBV5-1 and TRBJ1-1; 8 nucleotides match TRBD1. This CDR3 contains 17 residues. The V and J ends lost 3 bases and 4 bases, in that order; junction bases with no gene match: 14. The germline CDR1 and CDR2 sequences are SGHRS and YFSETQ. This chain's CDR3 is CASSSPPGTGDATEAFF. CDR3 nucleotides: TGCGCCAGCAGCTCACCTCCCGGGACAGGCGATGCCACTGAAGCTTTCTTT.

This clone was detected only once. The gene calls are TRBV27 and TRBJ2-3, with no clear D. Germline assignment: CDR1 MNHEY and CDR2 SMNVEV (reference sequence). Trimming cost V 5 bases and J 1 base, with 16 bases left between them. The length of the CDR3 is 16 residues. CDR3 sequence: CASSPPLGGGTDTQYF. CDR3 in DNA: TGTGCCAGCAGTCCCCCTCTCGGTGGGGGCACAGATACGCAGTATTTT.

This chain joins TRBV5-4 and TRBJ2-2; 8 bases agree with TRBD1. The trim removed 1 base at V and 6 bases at J, leaving 5 bases unmatched. Germline assignment: CDR1 SGHNT and CDR2 YYREEE (reference sequence). There are 15 residues in the CDR3. The CDR3: CASSLRTGLAGELFF. The CDR3 region has the DNA TGTGCCAGCAGCTTGAGGACAGGGCTGGCCGGGGAGCTGTTTTTT.

The rearrangement links TRBV3-1 (or the pseudogene TRBV3-2) to TRBJ1-2, with a possible D match to TRBD1 (6 bases). The germline V and J ends were trimmed by 0 bases and 8 bases, with 13 bases remaining between them. CDR1 and CDR2 from the germline V gene are LGHDT and YNNKEL (reference sequence). This CDR3 region has 14 residues. The CDR3 protein is CASSQEGQSYGYTF. CDR3 DNA: TGTGCCAGCAGCCAAGAAGGACAGTCCTACGGCTACACCTTC.

This clone was recorded only once. The rearrangement uses TRBV6-5 and TRBJ1-2; the match to TRBD1 covers 10 bases. After removal of 8 bases from V and 5 bases from J, the junction contained 8 bases not matched to a gene. Germline values: CDR1 MNHEY, CDR2 SVGAGI. This CDR3 has 14 residues. As DNA, the CDR3 is TGTGCCAGCGGTTGGACAGGGGGAGGATATGGCTACACCTTC. It encodes CASGWTGGGYGYTF.

The rearrangement joins TRBV11-2 to TRBJ2-7, with 9 bases that match TRBD2. The germline V gene has CDR1 SGHAT and CDR2 FQNNGV. The J segment lost 2 bases and the V segment lost 0 bases, leaving 5 bases of the junction unmatched. CDR3 length: 16 residues. CDR3 nucleotide sequence: TGTGCCAGCAGCTTAGACTTCGCGGGGGGGACCTACGAGCAGTACTTC. Its translation is CASSLDFAGGTYEQYF.